What follows are 31 T cell receptor beta chains derived from one specimen sequenced in a study of T-cell reconstitution after alpha-beta-depleted transplantation in children. Unique molecular identifiers were used in preparing the TCRbeta library. MiXCR, applied by TCRdb to the PCR reads, yields one record per CDR3 protein. The sample holds hundreds of thousands of distinct CDR3 sequences, 16% seen once. Sequencing used PBMCs from the stem cell graft donor, obtained from the stem cell graft. The receptors here all came from a human donor who donated a stem cell graft to a child with acute myeloid leukemia.

This clonotype was detected a few times. The gene calls are TRBV11-2 and TRBJ1-3, with D possibly matching TRBD1 (6 bases). Germline CDR1 SGHAT, CDR2 FQNNGV. The CDR3 is 16 residues long. V shed 0 bases and J shed 4 bases, with 13 bases lying between them. CDR3 in DNA: TGTGCCAGCAGCTTAGATCTGACCGGGACAGGAAACACCATATATTTT. This gives the protein CASSLDLTGTGNTIYF.

This clonotype came up many times. The gene calls are TRBV20-1 and TRBJ1-6; possible D gene TRBD1, 6 bases. Trimming removed 5 bases at V and 7 bases at J, with 18 bases between. The CDR3 extends over 15 amino acids. Germline V gene sequence: CDR1 DFQATT, CDR2 SNEGSKA (reference sequence). The CDR3 loop is CSAPPSGGRNSPLHF. The CDR3 coding sequence is TGCAGTGCTCCCCCTAGCGGGGGGCGAAATTCACCCCTCCACTTT.

The rearrangement joins TRBV18 to TRBJ2-7; TRBD1 agrees at 7 bases. Germline V gene sequence: CDR1 KGHSH, CDR2 LQKENI. The CDR3 has 13 amino acids. The V and J ends lost 5 bases and 2 bases, in that order; junction bases with no gene match: 3. The CDR3 DNA is TGTGCCAGCTCAAGACAGGGCCCCTACGAGCAGTACGTC. Encoded protein: CASSRQGPYEQYV.

The sample holds many counts of this clonotype. The chain has TRBV20-1 and TRBJ2-7; 9 nucleotides match TRBD2. The V and J ends lost 4 bases and 7 bases, in that order; junction bases with no gene match: 11. From germline, CDR1 is DFQATT and CDR2 SNEGSKA (reference sequence). CDR3 length: 14 residues. The CDR3 DNA is TGCAGTGCTACCCAGGCGGGGGGGCCTCAGGAGCAGTACTTC. Translating it yields CSATQAGGPQEQYF.

The V call is TRBV7-8, the J call TRBJ1-5; 8 nucleotides line up with TRBD1. CDR3 length: 15 residues. CDR1 and CDR2 from the germline V gene are SGHVS and FQNEAQ. The V and J ends lost 5 bases and 6 bases, in that order; junction bases with no gene match: 9. The CDR3 spells CASSPGTGGSQPQHF. CDR3 sequence (DNA): TGTGCCAGCAGCCCGGGCACAGGGGGTAGTCAGCCCCAGCATTTT.

V and J are TRBV7-9 and TRBJ1-2, with D unclear. The CDR3 sequence is 13 residues long. V dropped 4 bases and J dropped 0 bases, with 6 bases sitting between them. Germline CDR1 reads SEHNR; CDR2 reads FQNEAQ (reference sequence). The DNA of the CDR3 is TGTGCCAGCAGCTCAGGATCTAACTATGGCTACACCTTC. Translation: CASSSGSNYGYTF.

This clonotype was seen ten or more times. The rearrangement uses TRBV12-3 or TRBV12-4 and TRBJ2-1; 8 nucleotides line up with TRBD1. V was pared by 1 base and J by 7 bases, with 3 bases of the junction left unmatched. This CDR3 spans 14 amino acids. The CDR3, as DNA: TGTGCCAGCAGTTTAGGGGGACAGGTAAATGAGCAGTTCTTC. It codes for CASSLGGQVNEQFF.

This clonotype was seen repeatedly, ten times or more. One end of the junction is discordant with germline, which a read error may explain. The rearrangement links TRBV5-1 to TRBJ2-7; 9 bases map to TRBD1. This CDR3 comprises 14 residues. Germline CDR1 reads SGHRS; CDR2 reads YFSETQ. Here the CDR3 reads CASSLGQGSYEQYF. The DNA of the CDR3 is TGTGCCAGCAGCTTGGGACAGGGCTCCTACGAGCAGTACTTC.

This clonotype was observed a few times. The chain links TRBV27 to TRBJ2-1; 8 bases map to TRBD1. The CDR3 length is 15 residues. Per germline, CDR1 MNHEY and CDR2 SMNVEV (reference sequence). Trimming took 4 bases from V and 8 from J; bases not matched to a gene: 10. The chain's CDR3 is CASSWGDRGFDEQFF. CDR3 coding DNA: TGTGCCAGCAGTTGGGGTGACAGGGGTTTCGATGAGCAGTTCTTC.

This clonotype was detected ten times or more. The chain couples TRBV7-9 to TRBJ2-2, with 7 bases identical to TRBD1. Germline CDR1 reads SEHNR; CDR2 reads FQNEAQ (reference sequence). The CDR3 runs 19 residues. J gave up 1 base and V 2 bases, and 13 bases lay outside the gene matches. For the CDR3, the DNA is TGTGCCAGCAGCTTAAGGAGGAAAAGACAGGGATTGAACACCGGGGAGCTGTTTTTT. It yields the protein CASSLRRKRQGLNTGELFF.

A note on this clonotype: Just one base apart from a much larger clone, this may be a read error. The CDR3 sequence: CSARGKTGVSNTGGLFF. The CDR3 DNA is TGCAGTGCTAGAGGCAAGACAGGGGTTTCGAACACCGGGGGGCTGTTTTTT. This chain uses TRBV20-1 with TRBJ2-2; 8 nucleotides agree with TRBD1. The CDR3 loop spans 17 amino acids. Germline CDR1 reads DFQATT; CDR2 reads SNEGSKA (reference sequence).

This clonotype was seen at least ten times. The CDR3 DNA reads TGTGCCAGCAGCGGGGTCGGGGGCTACAATGAGCAGTTCTTC. This encodes CASSGVGGYNEQFF. The J gene is TRBJ2-1, the V gene TRBV6-1, with D perhaps matching TRBD2 (6 bases). The CDR3 length is 14 residues. Trimming stripped 6 bases from V and 3 bases from J, with 12 bases between. Looked up from germline, CDR1 is MNHNS and CDR2 is SASEGT.

Note on this clonotype: A much larger clone lies one base from this, so it may be a read error. This chain joins TRBV5-1 and TRBJ2-1, with 10 bases lining up with TRBD2. V shed 4 bases, J shed 6 bases, and the junction held 10 bases outside the gene matches. In germline, CDR1 is SGHRS, CDR2 YFSETQ. This CDR3 contains 16 residues. The DNA for the CDR3 is TGCGCCAGCAGCAGGGCCGGGACTAGCGCGGTCAATGAGCAGTTCTTC. Translated: CASSRAGTSAVNEQFF.

This clonotype has a count of ten or more. The chain combines TRBV7-2 with TRBJ2-7; 11 bases are a match to TRBD2. Germline values: CDR1 SGHTA, CDR2 FQGNSA. V shed 3 bases, J shed 5 bases, and the junction held 3 bases outside the gene matches. This CDR3 is 14 amino acids long. The CDR3 protein is CASSFSGGDDEQYF. The CDR3 DNA is TGTGCCAGCAGCTTTAGCGGGGGGGACGACGAGCAGTACTTC.

V usage is TRBV12-3 or TRBV12-4 and J usage is TRBJ1-2; maybe TRBD1 (5 bases). The CDR3 runs 15 residues. V dropped 5 bases and J dropped 6 bases, with 19 bases sitting between them. The CDR3 nucleotides are TGTGCCAGCAGTCCCTTCAACCTCGGGACGCATGGCTACACCTTC. Translated, it gives CASSPFNLGTHGYTF.

The V gene is TRBV5-1, the J gene TRBJ2-1; D may be TRBD1 or TRBD2 (6 bases each). The germline gives CDR1 SGHRS, CDR2 YFSETQ. Deletions cut 4 bases from V and 12 bases from J, with 23 bases between. The CDR3 loop spans 15 amino acids. The DNA for the CDR3 is TGCGCCAGCAGCCCGGGACTTCTGCTGGGGGGCAGGCAGTTCTTC. It is translated as CASSPGLLLGGRQFF.

In its sample, this clonotype was seen many times. The chain carries TRBV29-1 and TRBJ2-5; 13 bases agree with TRBD2. This CDR3 comprises 13 residues. Germline V gives CDR1 SQVTM, CDR2 ANQGSEA. V gave up 5 bases and J gave up 4 bases; unmatched junction bases: 1. The CDR3 coding sequence is TGCAGCGTTACTAGCGGGGGGGGAGAGACCCAGTACTTC. Translating gives CSVTSGGGETQYF.

For this clonotype: This may arise from a read error, as a much more abundant clone is one base away. V and J are TRBV20-1 and TRBJ2-5; maybe TRBD1 (5 bases). The CDR3 totals 16 residues. Germline CDR1 DFQATT, CDR2 SNEGSKA (reference sequence). V lost 1 base and J 1 base, leaving 16 bases between the germline ends. The CDR3 here is CSARGQHVGPQETQYF. CDR3 nucleotide sequence: TGCAGTGCTAGAGGCCAACACGTGGGGCCCCAAGAGACCCAGTACTTC.

This clonotype was detected only a few times. The V call is TRBV7-8, the J call TRBJ2-1; 9 bases are shared with TRBD2. The CDR3 spans 15 residues. CDR1 SGHVS and CDR2 FQNEAQ come from the germline V gene. With 5 bases clipped from V and 7 bases from J, the junction kept 9 bases outside the gene matches. The CDR3 sequence is CASSVHGTSYNEQFF. Here the CDR3 DNA reads TGTGCCAGCAGCGTACATGGGACTAGCTATAATGAGCAGTTCTTC.

The chain has TRBV6-1 and TRBJ2-2; TRBD1 matches at 7 bases. The CDR3 has 16 amino acids. Germline V gene sequence: CDR1 MNHNS, CDR2 SASEGT. The V gene end was trimmed by 6 bases and the J gene end by 1 base; junction bases not matched to a gene: 8. CDR3 residues: CASRADRVWNTGELFF. CDR3 nucleotide sequence: TGTGCCAGCAGAGCTGACAGGGTCTGGAACACCGGGGAGCTGTTTTTT.

This clonotype turned up a few times. The chain links TRBV27 to TRBJ1-3, with D unresolved. The CDR3 has 13 amino acids. Between the trimmed V and J ends, which lost 8 bases and 0 bases, there was a span of 8 bases. Germline assignment: CDR1 MNHEY and CDR2 SMNVEV (reference sequence). The chain's CDR3 is CASPADSGNTIYF. The CDR3 nucleotides are TGTGCCAGCCCAGCCGACTCTGGAAACACCATATATTTT.

This clonotype was observed many times. This chain connects TRBV20-1 to TRBJ2-1; 9 bases match TRBD1. Germline CDR1 and CDR2: DFQATT and SNEGSKA (reference sequence). The CDR3 consists of 14 residues. J lost 4 bases, V lost 3 bases, and 4 bases had no gene match. CDR3 residues: CSASPGQGYNEQFF. The CDR3 nucleotides are TGCAGTGCTAGCCCGGGACAGGGTTACAATGAGCAGTTCTTC.

Worth noting for this clonotype: With a much larger clone just one base away, this may be a read error. V is TRBV12-3 or TRBV12-4 and J is TRBJ1-1; D might be TRBD1 (6 bases). The CDR3 is 13 residues long. For the CDR3, the DNA is TGTGCCAGCAGTGACAGGAGGAACACTGAAGCTCTCTTT. Encoded protein: CASSDRRNTEALF.

The chain is built from TRBV27 and TRBJ2-1; 7 bases are shared with TRBD1. Germline CDR1 is MNHEY and CDR2 is SMNVEV (reference sequence). With V trimmed by 5 bases and J by 8 bases, 6 bases remained unmatched. The CDR3 runs to 13 residues. In DNA, the CDR3 is TGTGCCAGCAGTCTAGACAGGGACCATGAGCAGTTCTTC. This encodes CASSLDRDHEQFF.

As for this clonotype: A much larger clone sits a single nucleotide away, making a read error possible. The V gene is TRBV20-1, the J gene TRBJ2-1; maybe TRBD2 (5 bases). CDR1 and CDR2 from the germline V gene are DFQATT and SNEGSKA (reference sequence). The V end was cut by 3 bases, the J end by 13 bases, with 16 bases between. The CDR3 loop spans 12 amino acids. The CDR3 region is CSASPVAGDQFF. CDR3 coding DNA: TGCAGTGCTAGCCCTGTCGCGGGTGACCAGTTCTTC.

This clonotype has at least ten counts. V and J are TRBV7-9 and TRBJ1-2; D is possibly TRBD1 (5 bases). The CDR3 extends over 13 amino acids. Germline V gene lookup returns CDR1 SEHNR and CDR2 FQNEAQ (reference sequence). Trimming cost V 2 bases and J 3 bases, with 7 bases left between them. Written as DNA, the CDR3 is TGTGCCAGCAGCTTACAGGGAGACTATGGCTACACCTTC. This codes for CASSLQGDYGYTF.

V and J are TRBV7-9 and TRBJ1-2; no reliable D call. The CDR3 has 14 residues. CDR1 and CDR2 from the germline V gene are SEHNR and FQNEAQ (reference sequence). The ends were cut back, 1 base at V and 4 bases at J, with 10 bases in the middle. DNA for the CDR3: TGTGCCAGCAGCTTAGATTTAATAACCTATGGCTACACCTTC. It yields the protein CASSLDLITYGYTF.

The sample holds many counts of this clonotype. The rearrangement uses TRBV20-1 and TRBJ1-1; D is unclear. The CDR3 covers 12 residues. CDR1 and CDR2 (germline): DFQATT, SNEGSKA (reference sequence). V was shortened by 6 bases and J by 2 bases, with 10 bases between the two germline ends. The CDR3 loop is CSAGPKNTEAFF. The CDR3 DNA follows: TGCAGTGCCGGACCTAAAAACACTGAAGCTTTCTTT.

In regard to this clonotype: A much bigger clone sits one base away, suggesting this may be a read error. The chain joins TRBV3-1 to TRBJ1-4, with TRBD1 identical over 11 bases. Germline CDR1 reads LGHDT; CDR2 reads YNNKEL (reference sequence). The trim removed 8 bases at V and 6 bases at J, leaving 5 bases unmatched. The CDR3 length is 14 residues. DNA for the CDR3: TGTGCCAGCTGTTTGGGACAGGGGGATGAAAAACTGTTTTTT. This gives the protein CASCLGQGDEKLFF. The complete variable domain, with remaining parts taken from reference TRBV3-1 and TRBJ1-4, reads DTAVSQTPKYLVTQMGNDKSIKCEQNLGHDTMYWYKQDSKKFLKIMFSYNNKELIINETVPNRFSPKSPDKAHLNLHINSLELGDSAVYFCASCLGQGDEKLFFGSGTQLSVL.

This clonotype showed up many times. The chain combines TRBV7-2 with TRBJ2-1, with 8 bases fitting TRBD1. Germline V gene data show CDR1 as SGHTA and CDR2 as FQGNSA. J lost 2 bases, V lost 5 bases, and 8 bases had no gene match. The CDR3 totals 16 residues. As DNA, the CDR3 is TGTGCCAGCAGCCGCAAGTCAGGGGGCACCTACAATGAGCAGTTCTTC. It encodes CASSRKSGGTYNEQFF.

This clonotype was recorded at least ten times. The V call is TRBV5-1, the J call TRBJ2-3; 9 positions agree with TRBD1. The ends lost 4 bases at V and 7 bases at J; junction bases unmatched: 7. The CDR3 loop spans 14 amino acids. The germline gives CDR1 SGHRS, CDR2 YFSETQ. In DNA, the CDR3 is TGCGCCAGCAGCCCTGGGACAGGGAGGAATACGCAGTATTTT. Protein product: CASSPGTGRNTQYF.